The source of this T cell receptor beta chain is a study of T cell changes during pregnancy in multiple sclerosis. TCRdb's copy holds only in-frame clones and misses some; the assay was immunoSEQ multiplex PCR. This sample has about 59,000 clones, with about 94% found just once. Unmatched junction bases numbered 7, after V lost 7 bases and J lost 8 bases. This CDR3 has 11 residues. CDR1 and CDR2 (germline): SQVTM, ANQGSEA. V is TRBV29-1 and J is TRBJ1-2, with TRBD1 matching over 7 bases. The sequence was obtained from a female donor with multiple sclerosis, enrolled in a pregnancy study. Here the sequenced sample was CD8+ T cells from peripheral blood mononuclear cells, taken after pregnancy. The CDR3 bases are TGCAGCGCCAGGGGGGCCGAGGGCTACACCTTC. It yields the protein CSARGAEGYTF.